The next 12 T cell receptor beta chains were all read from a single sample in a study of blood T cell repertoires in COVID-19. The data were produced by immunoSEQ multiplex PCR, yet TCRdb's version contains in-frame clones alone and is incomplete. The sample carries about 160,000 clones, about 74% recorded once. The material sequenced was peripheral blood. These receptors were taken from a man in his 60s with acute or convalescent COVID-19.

The CDR3 region has the DNA TGTGCCAGCAGCACAAAAAGAACAGGGGGCTCTTATAATTCACCCCTCCACTTT. It yields the protein CASSTKRTGGSYNSPLHF. This sequence joins TRBV21-1 and TRBJ1-6; the table calls TRBD1, which could not be checked here. TRBV21-1 constitutes a pseudogene. The CDR3 spans 18 residues.

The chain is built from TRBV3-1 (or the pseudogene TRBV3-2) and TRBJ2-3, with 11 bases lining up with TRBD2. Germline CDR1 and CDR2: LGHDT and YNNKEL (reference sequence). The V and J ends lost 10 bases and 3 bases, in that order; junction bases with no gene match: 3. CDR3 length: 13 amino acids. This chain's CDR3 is CAIRLAGTDTQYF. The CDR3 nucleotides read TGTGCCATCCGACTAGCGGGGACAGATACGCAGTATTTT.

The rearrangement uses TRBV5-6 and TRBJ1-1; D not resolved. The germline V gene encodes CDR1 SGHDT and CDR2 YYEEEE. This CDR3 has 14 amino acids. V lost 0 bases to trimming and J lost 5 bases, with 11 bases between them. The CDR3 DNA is TGTGCCAGCAGCTTGGTTGGTGGACTTACTGAAGCTTTCTTT. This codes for CASSLVGGLTEAFF.

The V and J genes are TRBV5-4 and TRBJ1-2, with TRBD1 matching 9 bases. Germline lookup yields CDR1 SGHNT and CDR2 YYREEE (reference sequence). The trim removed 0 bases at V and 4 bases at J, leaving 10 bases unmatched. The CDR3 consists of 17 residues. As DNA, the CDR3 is TGTGCCAGCAGCTTGGGAACACATACAGGGGGCGGCTATGGCTACACCTTC. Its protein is CASSLGTHTGGGYGYTF.

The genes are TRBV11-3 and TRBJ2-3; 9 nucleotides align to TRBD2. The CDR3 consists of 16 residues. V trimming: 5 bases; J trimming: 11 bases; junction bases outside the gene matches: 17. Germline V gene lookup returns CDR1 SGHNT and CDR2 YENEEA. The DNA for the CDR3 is TGTGCCAGCAGCGGAGCGTTGGCGGGGGGGCCCGAAAGGCAGTATTTT. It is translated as CASSGALAGGPERQYF. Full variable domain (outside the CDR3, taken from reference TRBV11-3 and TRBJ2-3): EAGVVQSPRYKIIEKKQPVAFWCNPISGHNTLYWYLQNLGQGPELLIRYENEEAVDDSQLPKDRFSAERLKGVDSTLKIQPAELGDSAVYLCASSGALAGGPERQYFGPGTRLTVL.

The CDR3: CATSDPTGVDGYTF. CDR3 bases: TGTGCCACCAGTGATCCGACAGGGGTCGATGGCTACACCTTC. The V call is TRBV24-1, the J call TRBJ1-2, with TRBD1 matching over 8 bases. The CDR3 has 14 amino acids. The V gene end was trimmed by 3 bases and the J gene end by 6 bases; junction bases not matched to a gene: 5. Germline-derived CDR1 and CDR2 are KGHDR and SFDVKD.

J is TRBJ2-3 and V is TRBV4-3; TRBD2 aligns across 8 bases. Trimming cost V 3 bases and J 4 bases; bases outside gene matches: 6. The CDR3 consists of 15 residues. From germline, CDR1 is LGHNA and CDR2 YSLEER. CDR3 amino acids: CASSQDGLAPDTQYF. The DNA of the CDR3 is TGCGCCAGCAGCCAGGACGGACTAGCCCCAGATACGCAGTATTTT.

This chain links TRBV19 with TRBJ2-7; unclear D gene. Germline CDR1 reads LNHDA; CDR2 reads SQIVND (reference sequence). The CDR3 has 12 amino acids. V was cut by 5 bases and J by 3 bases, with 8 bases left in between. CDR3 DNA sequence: TGTGCCAGTAGTGTGTCGGGCTACGAGCAGTACTTC. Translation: CASSVSGYEQYF.

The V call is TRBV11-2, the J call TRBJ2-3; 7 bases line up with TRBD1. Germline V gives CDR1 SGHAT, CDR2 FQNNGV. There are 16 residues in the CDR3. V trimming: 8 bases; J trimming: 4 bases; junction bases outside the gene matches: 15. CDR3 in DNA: TGTGCCAGCCTACAAGGGGGCACGATGAAGGCAGATACGCAGTATTTT. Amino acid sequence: CASLQGGTMKADTQYF.

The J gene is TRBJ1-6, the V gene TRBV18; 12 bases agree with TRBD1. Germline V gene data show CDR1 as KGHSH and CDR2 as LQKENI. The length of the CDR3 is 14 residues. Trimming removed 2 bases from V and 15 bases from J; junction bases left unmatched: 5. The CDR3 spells CASSPGTGGEDLHF. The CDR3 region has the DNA TGTGCCAGCTCACCAGGGACAGGGGGCGAGGACCTCCACTTT.

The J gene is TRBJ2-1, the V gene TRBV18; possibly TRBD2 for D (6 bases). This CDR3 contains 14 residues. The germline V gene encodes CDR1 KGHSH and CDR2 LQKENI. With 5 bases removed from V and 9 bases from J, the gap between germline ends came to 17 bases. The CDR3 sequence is CASSGGTQVLEQFF. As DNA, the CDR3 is TGTGCCAGCTCAGGGGGGACCCAGGTACTTGAGCAGTTCTTC.

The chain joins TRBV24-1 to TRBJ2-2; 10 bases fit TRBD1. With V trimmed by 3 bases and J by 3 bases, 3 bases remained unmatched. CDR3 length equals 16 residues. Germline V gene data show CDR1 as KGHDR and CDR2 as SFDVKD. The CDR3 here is CATSDAGQGHTGELFF. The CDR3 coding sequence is TGTGCCACCAGTGATGCGGGACAGGGGCACACCGGGGAGCTGTTTTTT.